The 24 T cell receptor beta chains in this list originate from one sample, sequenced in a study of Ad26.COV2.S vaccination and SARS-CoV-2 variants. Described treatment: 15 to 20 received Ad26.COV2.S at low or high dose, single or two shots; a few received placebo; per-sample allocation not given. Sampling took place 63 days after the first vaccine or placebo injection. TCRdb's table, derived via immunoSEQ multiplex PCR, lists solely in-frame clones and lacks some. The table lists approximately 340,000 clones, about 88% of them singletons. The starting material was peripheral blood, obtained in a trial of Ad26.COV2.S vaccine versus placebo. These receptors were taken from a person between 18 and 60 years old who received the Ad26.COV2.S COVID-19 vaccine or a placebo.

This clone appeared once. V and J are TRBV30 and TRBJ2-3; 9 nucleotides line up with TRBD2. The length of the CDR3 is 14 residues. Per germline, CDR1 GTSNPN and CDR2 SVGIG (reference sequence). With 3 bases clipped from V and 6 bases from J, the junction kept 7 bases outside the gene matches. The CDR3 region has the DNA TGTGCCTGGAGGACTAGCGGTTGGGCGGATACGCAGTATTTT. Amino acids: CAWRTSGWADTQYF.

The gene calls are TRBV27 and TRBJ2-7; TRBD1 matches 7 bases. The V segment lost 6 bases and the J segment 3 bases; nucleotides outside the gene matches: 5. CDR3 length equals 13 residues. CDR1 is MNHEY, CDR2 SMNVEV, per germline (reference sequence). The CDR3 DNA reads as TGTGCCAGCAGCCTCCGGGACAGCTACGAGCAGTACTTC. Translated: CASSLRDSYEQYF.

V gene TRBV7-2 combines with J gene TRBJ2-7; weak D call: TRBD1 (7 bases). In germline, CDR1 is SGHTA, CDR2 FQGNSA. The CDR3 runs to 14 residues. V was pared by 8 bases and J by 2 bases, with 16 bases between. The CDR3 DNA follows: TGTGCCAGCCTACCCCCAGGGGGGACCTACGAGCAGTACTTC. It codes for CASLPPGGTYEQYF.

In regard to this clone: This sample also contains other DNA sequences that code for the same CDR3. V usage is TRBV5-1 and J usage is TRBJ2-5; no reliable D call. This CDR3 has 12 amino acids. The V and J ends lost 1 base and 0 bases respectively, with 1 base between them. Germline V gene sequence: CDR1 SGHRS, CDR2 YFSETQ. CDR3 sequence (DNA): TGCGCCAGCAGCTTGTACCAAGAGACCCAGTACTTC. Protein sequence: CASSLYQETQYF.

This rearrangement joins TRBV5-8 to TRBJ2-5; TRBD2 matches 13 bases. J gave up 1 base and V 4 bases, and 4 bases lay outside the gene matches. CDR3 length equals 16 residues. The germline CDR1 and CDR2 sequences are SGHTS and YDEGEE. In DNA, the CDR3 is TGTGCCAGCAGCCCGGGACTAGCGGGACTCCAAGAGACCCAGTACTTC. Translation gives CASSPGLAGLQETQYF.

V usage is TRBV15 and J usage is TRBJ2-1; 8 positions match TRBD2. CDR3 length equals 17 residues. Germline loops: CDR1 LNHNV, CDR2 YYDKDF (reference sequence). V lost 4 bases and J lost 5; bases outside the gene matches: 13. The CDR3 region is CATSKIIGVAGHNEQFF. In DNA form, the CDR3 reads TGTGCCACCAGCAAAATAATAGGAGTAGCGGGGCACAATGAGCAGTTCTTC.

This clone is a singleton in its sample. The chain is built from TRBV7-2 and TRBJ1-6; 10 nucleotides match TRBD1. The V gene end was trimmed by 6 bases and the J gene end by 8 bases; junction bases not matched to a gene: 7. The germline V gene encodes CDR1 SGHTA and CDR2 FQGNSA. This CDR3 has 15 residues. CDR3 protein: CASSSGTGVDSPLHF. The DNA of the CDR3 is TGTGCCAGCAGTTCCGGGACAGGGGTTGATTCACCCCTCCACTTT.

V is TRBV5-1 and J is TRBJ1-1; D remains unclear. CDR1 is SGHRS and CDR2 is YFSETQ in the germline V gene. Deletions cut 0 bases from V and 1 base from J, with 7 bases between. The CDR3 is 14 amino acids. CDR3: CASSLGPRNTEAFF. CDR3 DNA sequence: TGCGCCAGCAGCTTGGGGCCCAGGAACACTGAAGCTTTCTTT.

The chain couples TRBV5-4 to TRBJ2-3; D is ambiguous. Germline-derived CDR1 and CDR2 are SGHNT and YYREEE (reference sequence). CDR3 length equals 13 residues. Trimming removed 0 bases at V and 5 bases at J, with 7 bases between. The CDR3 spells CASSLEVEDTQYF. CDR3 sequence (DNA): TGTGCCAGCAGCTTGGAGGTGGAAGATACGCAGTATTTT. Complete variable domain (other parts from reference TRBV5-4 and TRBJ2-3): ETGVTQSPTHLIKTRGQQVTLRCSSQSGHNTVSWYQQALGQGPQFIFQYYREEENGRGNFPPRFSGLQFPNYSSELNVNALELDDSALYLCASSLEVEDTQYFGPGTRLTVL.

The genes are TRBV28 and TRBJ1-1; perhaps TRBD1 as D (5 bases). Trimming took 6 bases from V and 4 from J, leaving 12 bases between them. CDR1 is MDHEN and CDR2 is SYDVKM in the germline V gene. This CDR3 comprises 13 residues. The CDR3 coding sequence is TGTGCCAGCAGCCAGGGTTGGAGCACTGAAGCTTTCTTT. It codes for CASSQGWSTEAFF. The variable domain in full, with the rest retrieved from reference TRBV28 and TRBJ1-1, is DVKVTQSSRYLVKRTGEKVFLECVQDMDHENMFWYRQDPGLGLRLIYFSYDVKMKEKGDIPEGYSVSREKKERFSLILESASTNQTSMYLCASSQGWSTEAFFGQGTRLTVV.

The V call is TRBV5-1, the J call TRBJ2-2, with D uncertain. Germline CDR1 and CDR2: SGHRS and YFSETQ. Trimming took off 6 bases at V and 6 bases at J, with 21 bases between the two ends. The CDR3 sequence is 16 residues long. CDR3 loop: CASKLEYGSIAGELFF. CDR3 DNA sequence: TGCGCCAGCAAGTTAGAATACGGGTCGATCGCCGGGGAGCTGTTTTTT.

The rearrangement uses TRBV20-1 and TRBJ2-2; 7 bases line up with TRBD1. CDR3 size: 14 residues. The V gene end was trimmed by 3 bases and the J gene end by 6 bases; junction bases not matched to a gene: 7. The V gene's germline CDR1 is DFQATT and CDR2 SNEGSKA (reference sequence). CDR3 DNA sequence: TGCAGTGCTAGTAACAGGGGTGGGGCCGGGGAGCTGTTTTTT. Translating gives CSASNRGGAGELFF.

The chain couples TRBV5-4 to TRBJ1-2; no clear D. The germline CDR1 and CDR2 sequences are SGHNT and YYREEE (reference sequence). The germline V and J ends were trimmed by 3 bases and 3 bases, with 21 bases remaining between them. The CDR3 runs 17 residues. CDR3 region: CASSSPGQPKEDYGYTF. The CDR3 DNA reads TGTGCCAGCAGCTCTCCAGGCCAACCAAAGGAGGACTATGGCTACACCTTC.

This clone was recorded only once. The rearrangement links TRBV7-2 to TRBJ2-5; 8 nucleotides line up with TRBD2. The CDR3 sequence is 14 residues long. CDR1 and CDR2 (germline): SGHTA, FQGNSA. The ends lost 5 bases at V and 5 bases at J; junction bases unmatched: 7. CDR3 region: CASSPGGPVETQYF. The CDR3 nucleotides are TGTGCCAGCAGCCCGGGAGGGCCAGTGGAGACCCAGTACTTC.

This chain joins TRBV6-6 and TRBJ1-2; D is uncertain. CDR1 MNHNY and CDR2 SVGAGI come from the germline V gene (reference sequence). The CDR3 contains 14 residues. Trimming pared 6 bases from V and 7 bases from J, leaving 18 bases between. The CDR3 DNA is TGTGCCAGCAGCGCCAACAGCAGACGTTCTGGCTACACCTTC. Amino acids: CASSANSRRSGYTF.

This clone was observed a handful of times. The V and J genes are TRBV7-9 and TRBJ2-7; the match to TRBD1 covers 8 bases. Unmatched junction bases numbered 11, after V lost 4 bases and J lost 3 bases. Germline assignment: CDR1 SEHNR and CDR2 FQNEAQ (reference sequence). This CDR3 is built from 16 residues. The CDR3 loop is CASSSRRGQGSYEQYF. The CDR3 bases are TGTGCCAGCAGCTCCCGCCGTGGACAGGGAAGCTACGAGCAGTACTTC.

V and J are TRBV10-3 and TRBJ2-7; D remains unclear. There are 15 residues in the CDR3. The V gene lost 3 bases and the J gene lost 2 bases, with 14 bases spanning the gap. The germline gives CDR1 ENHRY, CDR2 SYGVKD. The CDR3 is CAISDRQIPAYEQYF. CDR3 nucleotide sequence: TGTGCCATCAGTGACCGACAAATCCCGGCCTACGAGCAGTACTTC.

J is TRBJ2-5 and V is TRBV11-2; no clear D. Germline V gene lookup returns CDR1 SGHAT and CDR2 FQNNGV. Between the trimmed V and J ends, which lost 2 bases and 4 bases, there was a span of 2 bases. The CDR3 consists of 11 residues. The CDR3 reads CASSLLETQYF. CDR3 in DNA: TGTGCCAGCAGCTTATTAGAGACCCAGTACTTC.

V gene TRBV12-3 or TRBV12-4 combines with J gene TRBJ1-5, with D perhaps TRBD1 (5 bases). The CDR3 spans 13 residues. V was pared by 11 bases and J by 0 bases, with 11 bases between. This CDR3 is CADSRGSNQPQHF. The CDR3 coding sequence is TGTGCCGACTCGAGGGGTAGCAATCAGCCCCAGCATTTT.

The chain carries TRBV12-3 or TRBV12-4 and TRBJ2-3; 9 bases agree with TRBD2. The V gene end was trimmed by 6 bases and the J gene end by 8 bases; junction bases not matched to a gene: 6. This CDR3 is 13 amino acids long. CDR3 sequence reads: CASSRTAGGTQYF. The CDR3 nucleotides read TGTGCCAGCAGCCGGACAGCGGGGGGTACGCAGTATTTT.

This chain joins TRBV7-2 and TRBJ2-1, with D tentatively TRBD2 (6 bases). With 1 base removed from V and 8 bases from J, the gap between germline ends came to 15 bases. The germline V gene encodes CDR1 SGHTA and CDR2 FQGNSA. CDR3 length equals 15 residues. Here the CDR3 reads CASSLVSGGRDEQFF. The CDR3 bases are TGTGCCAGCAGCTTAGTTAGCGGAGGGAGAGATGAGCAGTTCTTC.

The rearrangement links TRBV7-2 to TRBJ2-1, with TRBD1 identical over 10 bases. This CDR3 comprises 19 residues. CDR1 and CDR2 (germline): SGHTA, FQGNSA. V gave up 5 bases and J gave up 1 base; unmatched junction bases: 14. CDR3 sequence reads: CASSPRGTGVTTSYNEQFF. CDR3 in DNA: TGTGCCAGCAGCCCGCGGGGGACAGGGGTTACCACATCCTACAATGAGCAGTTCTTC.

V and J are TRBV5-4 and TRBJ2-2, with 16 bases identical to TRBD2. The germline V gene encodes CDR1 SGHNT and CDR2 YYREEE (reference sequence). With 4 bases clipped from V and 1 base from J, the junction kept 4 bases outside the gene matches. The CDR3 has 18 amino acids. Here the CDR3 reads CASSKGTSGGVNTGELFF. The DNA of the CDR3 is TGTGCCAGCAGCAAAGGGACTAGCGGGGGGGTGAACACCGGGGAGCTGTTTTTT.

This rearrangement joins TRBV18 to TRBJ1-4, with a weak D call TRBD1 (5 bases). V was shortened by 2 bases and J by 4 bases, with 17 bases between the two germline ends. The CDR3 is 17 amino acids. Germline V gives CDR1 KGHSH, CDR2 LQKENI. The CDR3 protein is CASSPNSLGLNNEKLFF. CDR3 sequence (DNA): TGTGCCAGCTCACCAAATTCCCTGGGGCTGAATAATGAAAAACTGTTTTTT. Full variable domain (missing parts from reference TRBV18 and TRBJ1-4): NAGVMQNPRHLVRRRGQEARLRCSPMKGHSHVYWYRQLPEEGLKFMVYLQKENIIDESGMPKERFSAEFPKEGPSILRIQQVVRGDSAAYFCASSPNSLGLNNEKLFFGSGTQLSVL.